The source of this T cell receptor beta chain is a study of OX40 agonist ivuxolimab in advanced cancers. The overall study: Patients with hepatocellular carcinoma, melanoma, renal cell or head and neck cancer made up the dose-escalation patients.

Germline lookup yields CDR1 LNHDA and CDR2 SQIVND (reference sequence). Trimming took 8 bases from V and 1 from J, leaving 3 bases between them. The CDR3 covers 12 residues. Sequenced by immunoSEQ multiplex PCR; TCRdb stores in-frame clones only, minus some. The sample carries 80,000 or so clones, about 90% recorded once. The origin of this receptor is an adult with an advanced solid tumor such as melanoma, head and neck, liver or kidney cancer. The specimen comprised CD4+ or CD8+ T cells sorted from blood, sampled in a trial of the OX40 agonist ivuxolimab. This sequence joins TRBV19 and TRBJ2-6; the D is unclear. The CDR3 protein is CASGSGANVLTF. The CDR3 bases are TGTGCCAGTGGTTCTGGGGCCAACGTCCTGACTTTC. Variable domain in full (rest from reference TRBV19 and TRBJ2-6): DGGITQSPKYLFRKEGQNVTLSCEQNLNHDAMYWYRQDPGQGLRLIYYSQIVNDFQKGDIAEGYSVSREKKESFPLTVTSAQKNPTAFYLCASGSGANVLTFGAGSRLTVL.